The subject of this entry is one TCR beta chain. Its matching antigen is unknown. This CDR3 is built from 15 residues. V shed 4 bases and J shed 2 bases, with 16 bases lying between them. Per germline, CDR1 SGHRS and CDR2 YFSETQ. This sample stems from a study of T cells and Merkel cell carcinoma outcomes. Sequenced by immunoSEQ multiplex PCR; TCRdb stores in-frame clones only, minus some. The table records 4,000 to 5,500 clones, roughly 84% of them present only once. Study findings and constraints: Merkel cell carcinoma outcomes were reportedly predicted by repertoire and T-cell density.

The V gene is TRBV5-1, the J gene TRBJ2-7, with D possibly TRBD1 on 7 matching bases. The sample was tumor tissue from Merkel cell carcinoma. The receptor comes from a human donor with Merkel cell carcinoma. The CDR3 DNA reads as TGCGCCAGCAGCGGCGGGGACAGCTCAGCCTACGAGCAGTACTTC. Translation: CASSGGDSSAYEQYF.